Listed here is a single TCR beta chain. Its recognized antigen is unknown. No qualities accompany the bases; no much larger clone lies one base away. Library preparation was by the immunoSEQ multiplex PCR assay. The multiplex PCR relied on a mix of 60 forward primers for TCR Vbeta segments and 13 reverse primers for TCR Jbeta segments. The CDR3 region of rearranged TCR beta genes was amplified from genomic DNA with a multiplex PCR assay. On the Illumina HiSeq System, the amplified TCR beta libraries were sequenced as 87-base-pair reads. The paper's processing steps were these. Across the roughly 700 repertoires, a later analysis counted approximately 83 million unique TCR beta chains, roughly 11 million of which were shared by at least two donors. Raw reads were error-corrected and collapsed into unique sequences with a nearest-neighbor algorithm that merged closely related sequences to remove PCR and sequencing errors. Alignment of CDR3 sequences to IMGT reference sequences was used to assign V, D and J gene segments. For a sequence to be retained, a match of at least six nucleotides to both a V gene segment and a J gene segment was required. A rearrangement was called productive if the CDR3 had no stop codons and remained in frame with V and J, and every other rearrangement was called non-productive. Following IMGT convention, CDR3 was defined as the stretch from the second conserved V-encoded cysteine up to the conserved J-encoded phenylalanine. The earlier analysis of about 500 of the donors excluded sequences that lacked an unambiguous match to a single V gene segment. In an earlier analysis of approximately 550 of the donors, V segments were called functional above 56.7% productive rearrangements and were called segregating when the between-donor standard deviation exceeded 5%. To diagnose cytomegalovirus status from the catalog of TCR beta chain sequences, a statistical classification framework was built. In a later analysis, TCR nucleotide sequences were compared against IMGT/GENE-DB human TR gene sequences so that V and J genes could be assigned. In a later analysis, CDR3 sequences and most-parsimonious VDJ recombination scenarios were assigned using the TCRdist pipeline. In a later analysis, each TCR beta chain was defined by its CDR3 amino acid sequence together with its V-gene family, and reads without a unique V-gene family were excluded. In a later analysis, some 600 highly shared, low-generation-probability nucleotide sequences were removed to address suspected cross-contamination and a sequencing artifact. In a later analysis, a clonal expansion index for each public chain was calculated from normalized within-repertoire ranks of inferred template counts. A later analysis computed generation probabilities with a VDJ recombination model fitted to out-of-frame rearrangements, and checked the results against IGoR. In a later analysis, hypergeometric tests were used to score TCR-TCR, TCR-HLA and TCR-CMV co-occurrence, with a repertoire-size bias correction applied to TCR pairs. A later analysis estimated false discovery rates by permuting HLA or CMV assignments 20 times. In a later analysis, co-occurring TCRs were grouped using DBSCAN, and TCRdist sequence similarity was added for clustering within HLA-allele-positive subsets. Repertoires with fewer than 30,000 or more than 120,000 public chains were left out of co-occurrence clustering, as were four to six repertoires with anomalous nucleotide sharing. The table was pulled from immuneACCESS by TCRdb, which kept in-frame rearrangements only. Such tables lose some clones; where checked, under half of the loss comes from unresolved V genes, and the rest has no known cause. V and J calls and clone size are given by that table; D and trimming were obtained from the DNA. The sample contains roughly 80,000 clones, more than 80% of them found a single time. The top ten clones comprise around 1.9% of the sample.

The data were obtained in a study of cytomegalovirus exposure and HLA in healthy donors (dated by TCRdb to about 2017). Turning to the overall study: In an earlier analysis of approximately 640 of the donors, 250 to 350 Gb of sequence data and 95 million to 130 million unique TCR beta sequences from about 179 million T cells were reported. Roughly 290 gigabases of sequencing data and approximately 91 million unique TCR sequences made up an early release that covered under 750 HLA-typed donors. Of the roughly 430 genotyped donors, 81% fell in the genetic ancestry cluster associated with self-reported Caucasian donors. The study was designed to test whether signatures of past pathogen exposure could be identified by cataloging public T cell receptors. The study profiled the T cell repertoires of 550 to 700 subjects by immunosequencing and related them to cytomegalovirus serostatus. Besides the first cohort of about 730 subjects, a separate validation cohort made up of 120 different subjects was used. To predict cytomegalovirus infection status, the study combined high-throughput TCR immunosequencing, statistical association of individual TCRs with disease status, and machine learning. In a later analysis, previously published TCR beta repertoires from about 670 donors were re-analyzed and high-resolution HLA genotyping was added so that TCR occurrence patterns could be studied. Rather than drawing on any new phenotypic data, the later analysis identified candidate immune exposures from TCR beta sequences and the way those sequences occurred across donors. An earlier analysis of some 600 of the donors applied high-throughput TCR beta sequencing to assess whether each TCR beta V gene segment acted as functional or pseudogenic. Donor age, sex, ethnicity and CMV serostatus were compiled together with the repertoire data. A later genetic analysis took genome-wide SNP genotypes for about three fifths of the 666 donors and used that subset as a discovery cohort. Every repertoire in the discovery cohort had been generated on one and the same sequencing platform. HLA typing covered class I and class II loci at four-digit resolution. Typing coverage varied by locus: about 629-640 donors for A, B, C, DRB1 and DQB1; some 520 for DQA1; about 600 for DPA1; 400 to 480 for DPB1. Several DR-DQ haplotypes were treated as single units for association and clustering because of strong linkage in the cohort. Among about 400 genotyped donors of the cohort, an average of around 250,000 unique TCR beta nucleotide sequences was sequenced per donor, of which about 18% were non-productive. The paper as a whole reports these results and caveats: A later analysis found that TCR association rates varied across HLA loci, with DRB1 alleles showing the most associated TCRs and HLA-C alleles the fewest. Presence/absence analyses assumed roughly uniform sequencing depth across donors, an assumption that may not hold. In vitro tests confirmed that a few of the cytomegalovirus-associated TCR beta chains recognize cytomegalovirus antigens. Across donors, most TCR sequences were observed very rarely, whereas some public TCRs were present in many individuals. In a later analysis, several top co-occurrence clusters were reported to appear linked to parvovirus B19, influenza, CMV and Epstein-Barr virus. Because the 87-base-pair reads could not distinguish some IMGT-functional V segments, including TRBV6-2 and TRBV6-3, those segments were excluded. The study gave a list of 150 to 200 TCR beta chains associated with cytomegalovirus. A later genetic analysis reported fewer N-insertions in productive TCRs among donors in an Asian-associated ancestry cluster than the roughly 720-donor mean. Only TCR beta chains were sequenced in this cohort, and the absence of alpha or paired-chain data limited detectable features. Linkage disequilibrium might explain the correlated functional status among segregating V segments, but an unknown experimental factor could not be excluded. The earlier analysis of 587 of the donors excluded some 15 rarely observed V segments, including chromosome 9 orphons, because counts were too low. Because HLA typing was missing for some donors at each locus, association tests included only the typed subset. In an earlier analysis of about 600 of the donors, most TCR beta V segments appeared in productive rearrangements about 90% or about 30% of the time, broadly matching IMGT annotations. For the cohort, immune exposure information was limited to CMV serostatus. The classifier was reported to diagnose cytomegalovirus status with high specificity and sensitivity in both the original and validation cohorts. A cluster of highly shared sequence variants was judged likely to represent a technical artifact of the sequencing pipeline. According to a later analysis, most CMV-associated TCR beta chains appeared to be HLA-restricted, and the HLA associations seemed to be driven largely by CMV exposure. Strong co-occurrence of HLA alleles, especially DR and DQ, made assigning TCR associations to individual alleles difficult. According to the authors, the approach could potentially be generalized to other disease states and immunological phenotypes. In a later analysis, 16,951 TCR beta sequences were associated with specific HLA alleles at a false discovery rate of 0.05. Compared with equally common non-associated chains, HLA-associated TCR beta chains in a later analysis were more clonally expanded and had lower generation probabilities. In a later genetic analysis, a missense DCLRE1C variant was associated with V-gene and J-gene trimming of TCR beta chains, and the association was replicated in an independent cohort. A further reported finding was that TCR beta sequences accurately predicted the HLA-A and HLA-B alleles for most subjects in the first cohort.

The cohort consisted of some 730 healthy bone marrow donors. At the time of sampling, all cohort members were nominally healthy, though unrecorded immune exposures were likely present. The donor was CMV seronegative and was included in the group of under 450 seronegative cohort members. Every donor gave a peripheral blood sample, and the peripheral blood mononuclear cells from that sample were used for TCR beta sequencing. Genomic DNA was extracted from the blood cell samples with the Qiagen DNeasy Blood Extraction Kit. CDR1 and CDR2 were assigned from the germline V gene as SGDLS and YYNGEE. The germline V and J ends show losses of 3 bases and 2 bases respectively, and no gene match explains 3 bases of the junction. The CDR3 holds 14 amino acids from the cysteine to the phenylalanine. Here the CDR3 DNA is all that survives: 42 bases in frame from base 1.

Recombination linked TRBV9 to TRBJ2-3; TRBD2 lines up with 7 middle nucleotides. The receptor's source is a young woman in good health and CMV-seronegative. Sequencing input: PBMCs. The CDR3 sequence is CASSGRGNTDTQYF. The DNA reads TGTGCCAGCAGCGGGCGGGGGAACACAGATACGCAGTATTTT.